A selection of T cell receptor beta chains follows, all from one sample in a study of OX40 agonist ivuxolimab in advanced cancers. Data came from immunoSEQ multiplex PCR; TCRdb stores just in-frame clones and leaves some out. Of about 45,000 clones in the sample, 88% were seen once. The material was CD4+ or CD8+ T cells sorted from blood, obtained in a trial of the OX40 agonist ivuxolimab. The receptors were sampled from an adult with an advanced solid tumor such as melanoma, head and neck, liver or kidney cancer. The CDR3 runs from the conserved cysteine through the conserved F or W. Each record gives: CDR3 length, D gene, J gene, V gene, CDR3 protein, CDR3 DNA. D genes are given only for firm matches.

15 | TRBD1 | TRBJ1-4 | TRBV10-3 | CAISAGDRGNEKLFF | TGTGCCATCAGTGCGGGGGACAGGGGGAATGAAAAACTGTTTTTT
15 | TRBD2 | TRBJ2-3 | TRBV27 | CASNQPGTSPQREYF | TGTGCCAGCAACCAACCCGGGACTAGCCCACAACGGGAGTATTTT
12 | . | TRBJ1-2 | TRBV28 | CAIQVGGQGYTF | TGTGCCATCCAAGTGGGGGGGCAGGGCTACACCTTC
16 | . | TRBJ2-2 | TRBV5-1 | CASSLASSGVGGELFF | TGCGCCAGCAGCTTGGCCTCGAGCGGAGTAGGCGGGGAGCTGTTTTTT
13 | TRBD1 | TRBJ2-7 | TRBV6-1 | CASTKDRVYEQYF | TGTGCCAGCACTAAAGACAGGGTCTACGAGCAGTACTTC
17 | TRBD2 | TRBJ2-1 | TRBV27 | CASSLSIRLAGYNEQFF | TGTGCCAGCAGTTTATCTATCAGACTAGCGGGTTACAATGAGCAGTTCTTC
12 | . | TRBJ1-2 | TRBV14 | CASSQHLWGYTF | TGTGCCAGCAGCCAGCACCTTTGGGGCTACACCTTC
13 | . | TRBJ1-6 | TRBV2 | CASRTLNNSPLHF | TGTGCCAGCAGGACATTAAATAATTCACCCCTCCACTTT
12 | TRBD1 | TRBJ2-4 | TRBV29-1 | CSVGQGENIQYF | TGCAGCGTTGGGCAGGGGGAAAACATTCAGTACTTC
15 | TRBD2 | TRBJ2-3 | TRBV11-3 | CASSFGGGRGDTQYF | TGTGCCAGCTCCTTCGGCGGGGGTCGTGGAGATACGCAGTATTTT
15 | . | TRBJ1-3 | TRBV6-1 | CASSEEARKGNTIYF | TGTGCCAGCAGTGAAGAAGCACGGAAGGGAAACACCATATATTTT
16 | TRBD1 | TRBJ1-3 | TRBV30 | CAWSVAGGFSGNTIYF | TGTGCCTGGAGTGTCGCAGGGGGTTTTTCTGGAAACACCATATATTTT
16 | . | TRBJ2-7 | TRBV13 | CASSRKGGPSSYEQYF | TGTGCCAGCAGCCGGAAGGGGGGACCGAGCTCCTACGAGCAGTACTTC
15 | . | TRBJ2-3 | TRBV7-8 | CASSLGLGVGDTQYF | TGTGCCAGCAGCTTAGGGCTAGGCGTCGGTGATACGCAGTATTTT